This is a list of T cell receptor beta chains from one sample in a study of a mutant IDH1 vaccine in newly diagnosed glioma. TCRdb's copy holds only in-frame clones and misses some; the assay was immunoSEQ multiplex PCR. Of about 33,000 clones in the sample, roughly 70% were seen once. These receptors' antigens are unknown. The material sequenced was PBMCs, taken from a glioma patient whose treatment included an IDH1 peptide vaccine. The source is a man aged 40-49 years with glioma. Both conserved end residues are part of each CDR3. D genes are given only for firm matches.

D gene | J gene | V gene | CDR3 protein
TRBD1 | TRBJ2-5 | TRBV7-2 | CASSLAPGGGQETQYF
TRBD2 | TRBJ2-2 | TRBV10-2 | CASSESAGAGTGELFF
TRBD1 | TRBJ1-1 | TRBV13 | CASSAAGQGNTEAFF
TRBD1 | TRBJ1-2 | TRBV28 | CASSFPRGQGNYGYTF
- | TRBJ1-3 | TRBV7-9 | CASSRNGVSGNTIYF
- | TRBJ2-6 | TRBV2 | CASSELGAISGANVLTF
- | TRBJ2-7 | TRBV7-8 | CASSLGTGEQYF
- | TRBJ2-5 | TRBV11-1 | CASSRRGASVQETQYF
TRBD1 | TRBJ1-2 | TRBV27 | CATADRGSGYTF
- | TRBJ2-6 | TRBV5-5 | CASSLGSGANVLTF
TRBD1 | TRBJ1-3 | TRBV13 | CASSIRQGPGNTIYF
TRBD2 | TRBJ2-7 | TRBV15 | CATSRDRGREGYEQYF
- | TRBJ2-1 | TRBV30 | CAWSVLGQRSSYNEQFF
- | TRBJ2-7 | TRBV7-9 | CASSLASGHPGAAQYF
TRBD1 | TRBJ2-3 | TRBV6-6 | CASRTGQGTDTQYF
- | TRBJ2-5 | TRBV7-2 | CASSLELAHKYF
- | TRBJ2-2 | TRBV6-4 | CASSPDGDIGTGELFF
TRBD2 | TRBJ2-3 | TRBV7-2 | CASSLDLLAGGTTDTQYF
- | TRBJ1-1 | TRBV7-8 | CASSQDQGEAFF
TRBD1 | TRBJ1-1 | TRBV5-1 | CASSETTGARIGTEAFF
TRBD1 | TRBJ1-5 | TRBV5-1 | CASSPTGDPQPQHF
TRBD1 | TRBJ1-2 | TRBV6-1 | CAVTGNYGYTF
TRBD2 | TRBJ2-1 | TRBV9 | CASSVKLAGVGEQFF
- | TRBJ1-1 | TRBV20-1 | CSASGITEAFF
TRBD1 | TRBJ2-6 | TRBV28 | CASRHRGIRGGANVLTF
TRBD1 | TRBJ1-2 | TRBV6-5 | CASSTTGQTYGYTF
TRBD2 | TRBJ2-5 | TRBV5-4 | CASRFGLAGLETQYF
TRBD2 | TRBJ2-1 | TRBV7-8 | CASSLEQAIAGEGEQFF
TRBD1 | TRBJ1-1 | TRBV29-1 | CSVRRVGGLNTEAFF
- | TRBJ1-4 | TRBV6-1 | CASSEREGGREKLFF
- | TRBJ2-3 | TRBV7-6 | CASSPTRGGLTDTQYF
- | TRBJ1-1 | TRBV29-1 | CSVEDSGQRAFF
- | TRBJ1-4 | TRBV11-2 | CASSYMGRGNEKLFF
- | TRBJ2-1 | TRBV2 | CASSDTVGEQFF
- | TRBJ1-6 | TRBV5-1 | CASSLDYRTNTNSPLHF
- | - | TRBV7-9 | CASSLGGGTLTYEQYF
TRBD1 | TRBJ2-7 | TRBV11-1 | CASSLDRASYEQYF
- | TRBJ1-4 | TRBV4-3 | CASSRRIEYGGGGEKLFF
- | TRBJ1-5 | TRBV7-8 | CASSGVSSNQPQHF
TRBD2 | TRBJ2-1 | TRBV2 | CASMRISGDNEQFF
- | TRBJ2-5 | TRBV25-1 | CASSAIEAPLGTQYF
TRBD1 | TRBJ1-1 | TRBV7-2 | CASSLTGVDTEAFF
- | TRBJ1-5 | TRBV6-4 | CASSDKGGQPQHF
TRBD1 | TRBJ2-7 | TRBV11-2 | CASSSTGTGAYEQYF
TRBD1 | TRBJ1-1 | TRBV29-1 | CSVGEGGFTEAFF
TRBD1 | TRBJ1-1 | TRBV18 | CASSPPTGQLTEAFF
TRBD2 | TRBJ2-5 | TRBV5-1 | CASSVRLAGGQETQYF
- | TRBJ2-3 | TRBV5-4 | CASSRGDHSTDTQYF
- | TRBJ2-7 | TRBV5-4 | CASSLQGSIEQYF
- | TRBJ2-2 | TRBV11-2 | CASNPGNTGELFF
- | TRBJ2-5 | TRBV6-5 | CASSYGYQETQYF
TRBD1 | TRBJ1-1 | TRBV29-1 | CSAWTGDTEAFF
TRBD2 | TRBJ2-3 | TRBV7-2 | CASSPGWGLVVPDTQYF
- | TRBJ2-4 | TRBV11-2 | CASSLGISQPKNIQYF
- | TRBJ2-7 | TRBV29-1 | CSVEASVAGTYEQYF
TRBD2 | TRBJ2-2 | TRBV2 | CASRKREGHTGELFF
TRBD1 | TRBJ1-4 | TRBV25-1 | CASSAAPGQGNEKLFF
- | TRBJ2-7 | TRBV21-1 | CASRCHIHVLDEQYF
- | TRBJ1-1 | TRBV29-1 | CSVEGQGGTEAFF